These 12 T cell receptor beta chains originate from one sample sequenced in a study of PD-1 blockade in classical Hodgkin lymphoma. Measured with immunoSEQ multiplex PCR; TCRdb has only the in-frame clones, and not every one. The sample includes roughly 100,000 clones, around nine tenths of them seen just once. Time point indicated: cycle 4 day 1 (C4D1), after 6 weeks of nivolumab. In every patient, relapse followed autologous stem cell transplantation, while exposure to brentuximab vedotin differed. Sample: peripheral blood mononuclear cells (PBMCs), taken before the fourth cycle of nivolumab. Every receptor here comes from a human donor with classical Hodgkin lymphoma.

The V gene is TRBV2, the J gene TRBJ2-7; TRBD2 is a possible D gene (5 bases). The CDR3 runs 14 residues. V was clipped by 4 bases and J by 6 bases, with 16 bases between them. The germline V gene encodes CDR1 SNHLY and CDR2 FYNNEI. CDR3 protein: CASSGSRDLSEQYF. In DNA form, the CDR3 reads TGTGCCAGCAGTGGTTCGAGGGATTTGTCCGAGCAGTACTTC.

V gene TRBV7-9 combines with J gene TRBJ1-1; no definite D call. Germline CDR1 SEHNR, CDR2 FQNEAQ (reference sequence). The CDR3 length is 12 residues. Between the trimmed V and J ends, which lost 2 bases and 7 bases, there was a span of 8 bases. CDR3 DNA: TGTGCCAGCAGCTTATCGGTCGATGAAGCTTTCTTT. It specifies CASSLSVDEAFF.

This chain joins TRBV28 and TRBJ2-1, with 8 bases lining up with TRBD2. Losses at the gene ends were 5 bases for V and 5 bases for J; bases not matched to a gene: 14. Germline values: CDR1 MDHEN, CDR2 SYDVKM. The CDR3 totals 17 residues. CDR3 protein: CASSPLLGREADNEQFF. CDR3 DNA: TGTGCCAGCAGTCCACTCTTGGGGCGGGAGGCGGACAATGAGCAGTTCTTC. Variable domain in full (rest from reference TRBV28 and TRBJ2-1): DVKVTQSSRYLVKRTGEKVFLECVQDMDHENMFWYRQDPGLGLRLIYFSYDVKMKEKGDIPEGYSVSREKKERFSLILESASTNQTSMYLCASSPLLGREADNEQFFGPGTRLTVL.

The rearrangement links TRBV27 to TRBJ1-5; D is unresolved. CDR1 and CDR2 (germline): MNHEY, SMNVEV (reference sequence). The CDR3 is 13 amino acids. Trimming took 4 bases from V and 0 from J, leaving 4 bases between them. The CDR3: CASSSYSNQPQHF. CDR3 coding DNA: TGTGCCAGCAGTTCATATAGCAATCAGCCCCAGCATTTT.

The chain links TRBV6-4 to TRBJ2-2; TRBD1 might be the D (6 bases). The V gene's germline CDR1 is MRHNA and CDR2 SNTAGT. CDR3 length: 13 amino acids. The V end was cut by 10 bases, the J end by 4 bases, with 13 bases between. The CDR3 region is CATSQGPTGELFF. CDR3 coding DNA: TGTGCCACCTCGCAGGGGCCCACCGGGGAGCTGTTTTTT.

V usage is TRBV11-2 and J usage is TRBJ2-1, with D hard to call. Germline loops: CDR1 SGHAT, CDR2 FQNNGV. Deletions cut 7 bases from V and 1 base from J, with 14 bases between. The CDR3 contains 15 residues. For the CDR3, the DNA is TGTGCCAGCACCACTCCTTGGGTGTCCTACAATGAGCAGTTCTTC. Protein: CASTTPWVSYNEQFF.

V and J are TRBV5-1 and TRBJ2-5; 7 nucleotides align to TRBD2. With 4 bases clipped from V and 5 bases from J, the junction kept 11 bases outside the gene matches. This CDR3 has 15 amino acids. Germline V gene lookup returns CDR1 SGHRS and CDR2 YFSETQ. The CDR3 sequence is CASSPSTSSVETQYF. CDR3 bases: TGCGCCAGCAGCCCCTCGACTAGCTCGGTCGAGACCCAGTACTTC.

The chain links TRBV27 to TRBJ2-7; D is possibly TRBD1 or TRBD2 (7 bases each). The CDR3 is made up of 14 amino acids. V lost 5 bases to trimming and J lost 2 bases, with 13 bases between them. Germline-derived CDR1 and CDR2 are MNHEY and SMNVEV (reference sequence). The CDR3 here is CASSRGDSPYEQYF. The DNA for the CDR3 is TGTGCCAGCAGTCGGGGGGACAGTCCCTACGAGCAGTACTTC.

Notes on this clone: This may be a read error, as it is one base from a much larger clone. V and J are TRBV6-1 and TRBJ2-7; no firm D call. Deletions cut 1 base from V and 0 bases from J, with 4 bases between. In germline, CDR1 is MNHNS, CDR2 SASEGT. The CDR3 consists of 13 residues. CDR3 region: CASSEGASYEQYF. CDR3 DNA sequence: TGTGCCAGCAGTGAAGGTGCCTCCTACGAGCAGTACTTC.

CDR3 nucleotide sequence: TGTGCCTGGAGTGTAGGCCTAGCGGGCGCGGATACGCAGTATTTT. Protein sequence: CAWSVGLAGADTQYF. The rearrangement links TRBV30 to TRBJ2-3; 8 bases map to TRBD2. The CDR3 loop spans 15 amino acids. Germline CDR1 is GTSNPN and CDR2 is SVGIG (reference sequence). After removal of 0 bases from V and 6 bases from J, the junction contained 8 bases not matched to a gene.

V and J are TRBV27 and TRBJ2-2; D gene uncertain. The V and J ends lost 4 bases and 4 bases respectively, with 1 base between them. The CDR3 extends over 11 amino acids. Germline lookup yields CDR1 MNHEY and CDR2 SMNVEV (reference sequence). CDR3 in DNA: TGTGCCAGCAGTTCCACCGGGGAGCTGTTTTTT. It yields the protein CASSSTGELFF.

The chain is built from TRBV5-4 and TRBJ1-1, with a tentative D call TRBD1 (6 bases). CDR1 is SGHNT and CDR2 is YYREEE in the germline V gene (reference sequence). This CDR3 has 14 residues. Trimming removed 4 bases at V and 3 bases at J, with 13 bases between. The chain's CDR3 is CASSKTGEDTEAFF. The CDR3 DNA follows: TGTGCCAGCAGCAAGACAGGCGAGGACACTGAAGCTTTCTTT.